Following are 18 T cell receptor beta chains from one sample sequenced in a study of T cell repertoires in cytomegalovirus infection. TCRdb ran MiXCR on the reads and lists one entry per CDR3 protein. Of roughly 920,000 distinct CDR3 sequences detected, more than 25% appear once; the ten largest clones hold around an eighth. These receptors have no identified antigens. The sequencing here drew on cultured CD8+ T cells from PBMCs, taken from culture after CMV antigen stimulation. Source of these receptors: a human donor in good health (CMV status not recorded). Some clones in this sample may be carry-over from other donors' samples.

This clonotype appeared a few times. V gene TRBV6-2 or TRBV6-3 combines with J gene TRBJ1-2, with 7 bases aligning to TRBD1. This CDR3 region has 15 residues. V lost 7 bases to trimming and J lost 3 bases; unmatched junction nucleotides: 11. Per germline, CDR1 MNHEY and CDR2 SVGEGT. CDR3 bases: TGTGCCAGCACCGAACAGGGGAACTACTACTATGGCTACACCTTC. Translation: CASTEQGNYYYGYTF.

The chain employs TRBV6-1 and TRBJ2-7; 7 bases line up with TRBD1. Germline CDR1 and CDR2: MNHNS and SASEGT. Trimming at V came to 2 bases and at J to 6 bases, leaving 4 bases not matched to a gene. This CDR3 is 13 amino acids long. This CDR3 is CASSELGGVEQYV. The CDR3 region has the DNA TGTGCCAGCAGTGAATTAGGGGGCGTCGAGCAGTACGTC.

This clonotype was recorded at least ten times. The chain employs TRBV7-2 and TRBJ1-2; D call uncertain. CDR1 is SGHTA, CDR2 FQGNSA, per germline. The CDR3 contains 14 residues. Trimming cost V 1 base and J 4 bases, with 10 bases left between them. The CDR3 sequence: CASSLGSQLYGYTF. The CDR3 bases are TGTGCCAGCAGCTTAGGGAGCCAGCTCTATGGCTACACCTTC.

The chain recombines TRBV7-9 with TRBJ2-5; 12 bases fit TRBD2. V was clipped by 5 bases and J by 1 base; unmatched bases: 5. Per germline, CDR1 SEHNR and CDR2 FQNEAQ (reference sequence). CDR3 length equals 16 residues. Here the CDR3 reads CASSPSSGGAQETQYF. The CDR3 nucleotides read TGTGCCAGCAGCCCTTCTAGCGGGGGGGCCCAAGAGACCCAGTACTTC. The entire variable domain, with the rest obtained from reference TRBV7-9 and TRBJ2-5, is as follows: DTGVSQNPRHKITKRGQNVTFRCDPISEHNRLYWYRQTLGQGPEFLTYFQNEAQLEKSRLLSDRFSAERPKGSFSTLEIQRTEQGDSAMYLCASSPSSGGAQETQYFGPGTRLLVL.

This chain uses TRBV5-1 with TRBJ2-3; D is perhaps TRBD1 (5 bases). The CDR3 spans 16 residues. V dropped 0 bases and J dropped 3 bases, with 14 bases sitting between them. Germline V gene sequence: CDR1 SGHRS, CDR2 YFSETQ. The CDR3 is CASSLGVGRSTDTQYF. CDR3 DNA: TGCGCCAGCAGCTTGGGAGTGGGGCGTAGTACAGATACGCAGTATTTT.

The rearrangement joins TRBV27 to TRBJ2-1; 10 bases map to TRBD2. CDR1 and CDR2 (germline): MNHEY, SMNVEV (reference sequence). The V segment lost 5 bases and the J segment 7 bases; nucleotides outside the gene matches: 8. The CDR3 is made up of 15 amino acids. As DNA, the CDR3 is TGTGCCAGCAGTATCAGCGGGGGGGCCTTTAATGAGCAGTTCTTC. Amino acids: CASSISGGAFNEQFF.

The rearrangement joins TRBV29-1 to TRBJ2-1, with 7 bases matching TRBD1. V lost 6 bases, J lost 3 bases, and 8 bases stayed unmatched. CDR3 size: 14 residues. The germline V gene encodes CDR1 SQVTM and CDR2 ANQGSEA. CDR3 in DNA: TGCAGCGTCAAGACAGGGATAATCTACAATGAGCAGTTCTTC. Its protein is CSVKTGIIYNEQFF.

In its sample, this clonotype was seen many times. CDR3 bases: TGTGCCAGCAGTTACTACGCCAGGCCAGGAGATGAGCAGTTCTTC. It encodes CASSYYARPGDEQFF. This chain joins TRBV6-5 and TRBJ2-1; D not certain. Trimming stripped 1 base from V and 8 bases from J, with 15 bases between. The CDR3 loop spans 15 amino acids. In germline, CDR1 is MNHEY, CDR2 SVGAGI.

The chain has TRBV4-3 and TRBJ2-1; D is ambiguous. Germline CDR1 reads LGHNA; CDR2 reads YSLEER. The germline V and J ends were trimmed by 10 bases and 4 bases, with 20 bases remaining between them. The CDR3 is 15 amino acids. The CDR3 coding sequence is TGCGCCACCTCGAAGGGTGCAGTGACTTACAATGAGCAGTTCTTC. It yields the protein CATSKGAVTYNEQFF.

The chain combines TRBV2 with TRBJ2-7; D remains unclear. Germline CDR1 SNHLY, CDR2 FYNNEI. The CDR3 spans 15 residues. V gave up 10 bases and J gave up 0 bases, with 19 bases separating them. CDR3 bases: TGTGCCATCAACGCTAGGAGTTTGAGCTCCTACGAGCAGTACTTC. It translates to CAINARSLSSYEQYF.

This chain uses TRBV2 with TRBJ2-1; D call uncertain. V was clipped by 0 bases and J by 0 bases, with 9 bases between them. Germline CDR1 is SNHLY and CDR2 is FYNNEI. This CDR3 contains 16 residues. The chain's CDR3 is CASSEAFSLSYNEQFF. Here the CDR3 DNA reads TGTGCCAGCAGTGAAGCGTTCAGCCTCTCCTACAATGAGCAGTTCTTC.

The chain couples TRBV7-6 to TRBJ1-2; D possibly corresponds to TRBD1 (6 bases). V lost 1 base to trimming and J lost 2 bases, with 11 bases between them. Germline V lookup: CDR1 SGHVS, CDR2 FNYEAQ. The length of the CDR3 is 15 residues. The CDR3 is CASSLGGAANYGYTF. The CDR3 DNA sequence: TGTGCCAGCAGCTTAGGGGGGGCAGCGAACTATGGCTACACCTTC.

This clonotype was recorded at least ten times. V is TRBV7-2 and J is TRBJ2-1; 7 bases line up with TRBD2. Germline V CDR1 and CDR2: SGHTA, FQGNSA. The CDR3 consists of 13 residues. The V and J ends lost 7 bases and 16 bases, in that order; junction bases with no gene match: 16. As DNA, the CDR3 is TGTGCCAGCACCGGAGCGGGTCAGCGGGGCCCTTTCTTC. It yields the protein CASTGAGQRGPFF. Variable domain in full (rest from reference TRBV7-2 and TRBJ2-1): GAGVSQSPSNKVTEKGKDVELRCDPISGHTALYWYRQSLGQGLEFLIYFQGNSAPDKSGLPSDRFSAERTGGSVSTLTIQRTQQEDSAVYLCASTGAGQRGPFFGPGTRLTVL.

The chain joins TRBV25-1 to TRBJ1-6; 9 bases are shared with TRBD1. This CDR3 region has 14 residues. Germline assignment: CDR1 MGHDK and CDR2 SYGVNS. The J segment lost 7 bases and the V segment lost 5 bases, leaving 3 bases of the junction unmatched. The CDR3 DNA reads TGTGCCAGCAGTTGGGACAGGGAAAATTCACCCCTCCACTTT. Residues: CASSWDRENSPLHF.

This chain joins TRBV6-4 and TRBJ2-3; TRBD2 aligns across 10 bases. Germline V lookup: CDR1 MRHNA, CDR2 SNTAGT. There are 16 residues in the CDR3. V lost 2 bases, J lost 8 bases, and 10 bases stayed unmatched. CDR3 amino acids: CASSDTAGGRLGTQYF. CDR3 coding DNA: TGTGCCAGCAGTGACACAGCGGGGGGGCGCCTGGGTACGCAGTATTTT.

The V and J genes are TRBV27 and TRBJ2-1; D remains ambiguous. V was pared by 0 bases and J by 0 bases, with 12 bases between. Germline V CDR1 and CDR2: MNHEY, SMNVEV (reference sequence). The CDR3 loop spans 17 amino acids. CDR3 amino acids: CASSLSPRHISYNEQFF. In nucleotides, the CDR3 is TGTGCCAGCAGTTTATCCCCCCGACACATCTCCTACAATGAGCAGTTCTTC.

This chain links TRBV5-6 with TRBJ1-5; TRBD1 matches 7 bases. The trim removed 2 bases at V and 7 bases at J, leaving 6 bases unmatched. The CDR3 has 14 residues. Germline CDR1 reads SGHDT; CDR2 reads YYEEEE. Here the CDR3 DNA reads TGTGCCAGCAGCTTTAATTCAGGGGGACAGCCCCAGCATTTT. Protein sequence: CASSFNSGGQPQHF.

This chain joins TRBV10-3 and TRBJ1-2, with D maybe TRBD1 (5 bases). This CDR3 region has 15 residues. Germline V gene lookup returns CDR1 ENHRY and CDR2 SYGVKD. Trimming left V 6 bases short and J 3 bases short, with 17 bases between. CDR3 region: CAISVTELFDYGYTF. CDR3 nucleotides: TGTGCCATCAGCGTGACAGAACTCTTTGACTATGGCTACACCTTC.